This T cell receptor beta chain was captured in a study of T cells in Graves' hyperthyroidism and ophthalmopathy (dated by TCRdb to about 2019). The study in broad terms: Peripheral blood samples were taken at the time of initial diagnosis, prior to any treatment. To identify TCR V-J signatures that set the groups apart, the researchers used a discovery cohort of more than 95 patients, made up of 40 to 45 with Graves' ophthalmopathy and some 58 with stable Graves' hyperthyroidism. Once sampling was done, hyperthyroidism patients were given methimazole at a starting dose of 30 mg daily, whereas ophthalmopathy patients were given high-dose intravenous methylprednisolone. Prospective prediction of ophthalmopathy was tested in an independent validation cohort of 18 to 20 hyperthyroidism patients and 15 to 17 patients who later progressed to ophthalmopathy. The paper reports TCR Vbeta CDR3 sequencing of more than 120 peripheral blood samples: over 40 ophthalmopathy, over 70 hyperthyroidism and 17 progressor patients. For training and testing, the 100 or so patients in the discovery cohort were randomly divided in a 7:3 ratio. In addition, the study compared T-cell repertoires in thyroid tissue and in blood from five or six Graves' hyperthyroidism patients. Paper-wide results and their limitations: Sample size was not statistically predetermined, and investigators were not blinded to group allocation. In cross-validation, a model built on a 13 V-J signature told ophthalmopathy apart from stable hyperthyroidism with 85% to 90% sensitivity and about 81% specificity, and in testing the same model reached 80%/75%. Most expanded thyroid clonotypes (frequency above 0.001) were also detected in blood, a finding suggesting that blood repertoires may reflect thyroid immune responses. In validation, the model predicted progression to ophthalmopathy a median of roughly 6.1 months before onset, with roughly 71% sensitivity and more than 72% specificity.

Ten or more counts support this clonotype. No cognate antigen has been identified for it. The input lacks base qualities; no much larger clone sits a single base away. The TCR beta CDR3 regions were amplified from RNA transcripts. A first-round RT-PCR of the TCR CDR3 used the HTBI primer set with the Qiagen OneStep RT-PCR kit. A second multiplex PCR round built the libraries, followed by size selection and purification. The libraries were sequenced on an Illumina HiSeq2000 using paired-end 100 bp reads. From the authors' description of their analysis: SOAPnuke was used to process the raw data, removing reads that contained adapters or uncalled bases, had a mean Phred below 15, or lacked an exact match to the constant primer or identifier. High-quality paired reads were merged with COPE v1.2.5, and unique nucleotide sequences were defined as clonotypes. MiTCR v1.1 was used to align the clonotypes against IMGT TRBV, TRBD and TRBJ reference segments. Analysis was restricted to V-J combinations with a frequency above 0.0001, which covered 99.2% of repertoires. A TCS score was defined as the ratio of F50 (clonal expansion) to E x V (chaos), with BLOSUM62-based TCRdist applied between CDR3 peptides within each V-J. Welch's t-statistics and random forest reduced roughly 530 V-J features to 13, which were used in a naive Bayes classifier (R e1071). TCRdb reprocessing: public reads trimmed at Q25 with fastp, clones called with MiXCR, in-frame beta chains kept. Each CDR3 protein gets just one entry, which takes the most common genes and DNA from the rows behind it. The V and J calls shown here were made by TCRdb, not taken from the authors' results. The sample has 400,000 to 550,000 distinct CDR3 sequences on record, around an eighth of them singletons. About a sixth of the sample comes from the top ten.

Stable Graves' hyperthyroidism was defined as no progression to ophthalmopathy during 18 months of follow-up. Hyperthyroidism patients were newly diagnosed, had a disease duration of under 2 months, and were aged 18 to 65 years. The study excluded patients with uncontrolled infections, other autoimmune diseases, pregnancy or lactation. Diagnoses relied on clinical symptoms, serum thyroxine and TRAb, thyroid ultrasound and orbital computed tomography. PBMCs were isolated from more than 8 ml of fresh peripheral blood by Ficoll-Paque density gradient centrifugation. Trizol reagent was used to extract total RNA, and RNA quality was then checked on an Agilent 2100 Bioanalyzer. Measured from the cysteine to the phenylalanine, the CDR3 is 15 residues long. The sequence is cut down to CDR3 DNA, 45 bases in frame from base 1. V is cut by 7 bases and J by 1 base, and the space between the germline ends is 16 bases.

The origin of this receptor is a woman aged 18 to 35 with Graves' hyperthyroidism. Sequenced input: blood. This chain is built from TRBV12-3 or TRBV12-4 and TRBJ1-1; no D gene can be assigned with confidence. The nucleotide sequence reads as follows: TGTGCCAGCAACCAGGTTGGGCGGAGGAACACTGAAGCTTTCTTT. It encodes CASNQVGRRNTEAFF.